The source of this T cell receptor (beta chain) is a study of T cells in Graves' hyperthyroidism and ophthalmopathy. CDR1 and CDR2 from the germline V gene are SGHTA and FQGTGA. Trimming took off 4 bases at V and 3 bases at J, with 16 bases between the two ends. This CDR3 is 16 amino acids long. The CDR3 regions of TCR beta were amplified from RNA transcripts. The TCR CDR3 was amplified in a first-round RT-PCR using the HTBI primer set. TCRdb fed the multiplex PCR reads into MiXCR, producing one record per CDR3 protein. This table holds fewer than 45,000 distinct CDR3 sequences, about 49% found once. A remark on this clonotype: This CDR3 is missing its conserved last phenylalanine or tryptophan, likely due to a read error.

The blood sample predates any ophthalmopathy symptoms, coming from first hyperthyroidism diagnosis. 10 ml of fresh peripheral blood supplied the PBMCs. This TCR was sampled from a woman in her forties or fifties with Graves' hyperthyroidism that later progressed to Graves' ophthalmopathy. The chain links TRBV7-3 to TRBJ2-1; D unresolved. The sequencing sample was made of blood. The CDR3 reads CASSSRLAKLYNEQFL. CDR3 coding DNA: TGTGCCAGCAGCTCCCGACTGGCTAAACTCTACAATGAGCAGTTCCTC.